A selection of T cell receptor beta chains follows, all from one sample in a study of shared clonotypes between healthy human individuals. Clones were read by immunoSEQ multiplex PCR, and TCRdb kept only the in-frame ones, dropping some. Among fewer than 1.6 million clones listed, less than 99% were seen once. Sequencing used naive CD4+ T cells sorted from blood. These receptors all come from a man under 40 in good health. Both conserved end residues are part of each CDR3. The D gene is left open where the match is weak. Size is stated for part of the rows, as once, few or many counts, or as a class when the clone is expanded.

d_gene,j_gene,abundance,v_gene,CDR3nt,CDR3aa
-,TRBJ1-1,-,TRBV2,TGTGCCAGCAGTGAACAGGGAGGCGGCACTGAAGCTTTCTTT,CASSEQGGGTEAFF
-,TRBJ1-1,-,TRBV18,TGTGCCAGCTCACCAGTCCAGGGTGATGCGAACACTGAAGCTTTCTTT,CASSPVQGDANTEAFF
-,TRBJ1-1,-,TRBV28,TGTGCCAGCAGTGGGCCTTTCGGACTGAACACTGAAGCTTTCTTT,CASSGPFGLNTEAFF
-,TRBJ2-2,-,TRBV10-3,TGTGCCATCAGTGAGACAGACAGGAAGAACACCGGGGAGCTGTTTTTT,CAISETDRKNTGELFF
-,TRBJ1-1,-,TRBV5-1,TGCGCCAGCAGCTTGGGAGTGAACACTGAAGCTTTCTTT,CASSLGVNTEAFF
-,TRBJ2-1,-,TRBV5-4,TGTGCCAGCAGCTTGTTAGCGAGCTCCTACAATGAGCAGTTCTTC,CASSLLASSYNEQFF
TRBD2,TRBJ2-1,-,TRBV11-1,TGTGCCAGCAGCTTAAGCGGGAGATCGTTTAATGAGCAGTTCTTC,CASSLSGRSFNEQFF
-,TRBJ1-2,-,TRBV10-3,TGTGCCATCAGTGGGGACGGCTCCTATGGCTACACCTTC,CAISGDGSYGYTF
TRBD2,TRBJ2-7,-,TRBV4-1,TGCGCCAGCAGCCTTGGGACTAGCGGGATCTACGAGCAGTACTTC,CASSLGTSGIYEQYF
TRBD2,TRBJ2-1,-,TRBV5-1,TGCGCCAGCAGCTTGTTAACTAGCGCCTACTCTTCCTACAATGAGCAGTTCTTC,CASSLLTSAYSSYNEQFF
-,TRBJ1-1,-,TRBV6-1,TGTGCCAGCAGTTTTCTATTGGAGGGGGGCACTGAAGCTTTCTTT,CASSFLLEGGTEAFF
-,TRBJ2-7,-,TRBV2,TGTGCCAGTATGGGCCGGAGTTACGAGCAGTACTTC,CASMGRSYEQYF
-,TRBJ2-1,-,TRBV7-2,TGTGCCAGCACCCCCTCCTCTAGCCACCTCTCGGGGCAGTTCTTC,CASTPSSSHLSGQFF
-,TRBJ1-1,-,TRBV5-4,TGTGCCAGCAGCTATCGGTGGCGGGCAAATGAAGCTTTCTTT,CASSYRWRANEAFF
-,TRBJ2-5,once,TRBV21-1,TGTGCCAGCAGCAAAACCCCGACAGGGGGGGAAGAGACCCAGTACTTC,CASSKTPTGGEETQYF
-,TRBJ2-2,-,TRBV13,TGTGCCAGCAGCCCCCTACCAACCGGGGAGCTGTTTTTT,CASSPLPTGELFF
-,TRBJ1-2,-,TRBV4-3,TGCGCCAGCAGCCAAACCGAGACAGGAGTCTATGGCTACACCTTC,CASSQTETGVYGYTF
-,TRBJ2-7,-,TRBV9,TGTGCCAGCAGCGTAGCGGCGCGGAGCTACGAGCAGTACTTC,CASSVAARSYEQYF
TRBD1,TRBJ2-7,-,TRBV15,TGTGCCACCAGCAGACATGGACAGGGGTACTACGAGCAGTACTTC,CATSRHGQGYYEQYF
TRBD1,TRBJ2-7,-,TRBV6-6,TGTGCCAGCAGTTATGACAGGGGGCTCTACGAGCAGTACTTC,CASSYDRGLYEQYF
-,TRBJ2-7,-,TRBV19,TGTGCCAGTAGTACCCTGCCCGTAGGACTGACCTCCTACGAGCAGTACTTC,CASSTLPVGLTSYEQYF
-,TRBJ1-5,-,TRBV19,TGTGCCAGTTCGGAAAGGGCCCATAGCAATCAGCCCCAGCATTTT,CASSERAHSNQPQHF